The 9 T cell receptor beta chains in this list originate from one sample, sequenced in a study of CD8 T cells in ankylosing spondylitis. TCRdb passed the 5' RACE reads through MiXCR, listing each CDR3 protein once. The sample has 200,000 or so distinct CDR3 sequences; roughly 13% are singletons. Sequencing was carried out using blood, either unsorted or a sorted T cell fraction (not recorded which). The receptors here all came from a female donor with ankylosing spondylitis or in good health (not recorded which).

The chain joins TRBV4-2 to TRBJ2-2; TRBD1 aligns across 9 bases. Per the germline V gene, CDR1 is LGHNA and CDR2 is YNFKEQ. There are 15 residues in the CDR3. V shed 6 bases and J 3 bases; nucleotides not matched to a gene: 5. CDR3 DNA: TGTGCCAGCAGGACGGGACAGGGCGACACCGGGGAGCTGTTTTTT. This gives the protein CASRTGQGDTGELFF.

A word on this clonotype: This may stem from a read error, because a much larger clone lies one nucleotide away. The rearrangement uses TRBV4-2 and TRBJ2-1; TRBD2 might be the D (6 bases). Germline V gene sequence: CDR1 LGHNA, CDR2 YNFKEQ. CDR3 size: 16 residues. Written as DNA, the CDR3 is TGTGCCAGCAACCAAGATCTTAGCGGTTCCTACAATGAGCAGTTCTTC. Protein product: CASNQDLSGSYNEQFF.

This clonotype occurred a few times. The junction departs from germline at one end; a sequencing error may be responsible. V gene TRBV20-1 combines with J gene TRBJ2-3; the D gene is possibly TRBD2 (6 bases). Per the germline V gene, CDR1 is DFQATT and CDR2 is SNEGSKA (reference sequence). This CDR3 is 16 amino acids long. The CDR3 DNA is TGCTGTGCTAGTTCGGCCGCGGGATGGCGCACAGATACGCAGTATTTT. Protein sequence: CCASSAAGWRTDTQYF.

This clonotype was picked up many times. This chain links TRBV30 with TRBJ2-7, with D possibly TRBD1 on 6 matching bases. The CDR3 runs 14 residues. Per germline, CDR1 GTSNPN and CDR2 SVGIG (reference sequence). Trimming took off 2 bases at V and 5 bases at J, with 16 bases between the two ends. CDR3 loop: CAWSSGLGDNEQYF. In DNA, the CDR3 is TGTGCCTGGAGTTCAGGTCTCGGGGACAACGAGCAGTACTTC.

This clonotype was detected ten times or more. V usage is TRBV7-2 and J usage is TRBJ2-7; 7 positions match TRBD2. This CDR3 region has 17 residues. With 2 bases clipped from V and 4 bases from J, the junction kept 14 bases outside the gene matches. Germline CDR1 is SGHTA and CDR2 is FQGNSA. As DNA, the CDR3 is TGTGCCAGCAGCTTACTTGGGGCAGGGCTAGCGGTGTACGAGCAGTACTTC. This translates into CASSLLGAGLAVYEQYF.

For this clonotype: With a much larger clone just one base away, this may be a read error. The V call is TRBV19, the J call TRBJ2-2, with D possibly being TRBD2 (6 bases). The CDR3 covers 17 residues. From germline, CDR1 is LNHDA and CDR2 SQIVND (reference sequence). CDR3 in DNA: TGTGCCAGTAGTAACCGGCTTGGAGGGGTGAACACCGGGGAGCCGTTTTTT. Translating it yields CASSNRLGGVNTGEPFF.

This clonotype turned up a few times. The V gene is TRBV6-1, the J gene TRBJ2-5, with D perhaps given as TRBD1 or TRBD2 (5 bases each). The germline V and J ends were trimmed by 5 bases and 5 bases, with 18 bases remaining between them. Germline V gene sequence: CDR1 MNHNS, CDR2 SASEGT. The CDR3 extends over 15 amino acids. CDR3 sequence reads: CASSPGRTTWETQYF. In DNA, the CDR3 is TGTGCCAGCAGTCCGGGACGGACGACCTGGGAGACCCAGTACTTC.

This clonotype was observed at least ten times. V and J are TRBV5-1 and TRBJ2-2; D is unclear. Germline V gene sequence: CDR1 SGHRS, CDR2 YFSETQ. The CDR3 runs 16 residues. V was trimmed by 1 base and J by 0 bases, leaving 10 bases between them. The CDR3 coding sequence is TGCGCCAGCAGCTTGTCCGGCTTGGCGAACACCGGGGAGCTGTTTTTT. Amino acid sequence: CASSLSGLANTGELFF. The full variable domain, completed using reference TRBV5-1 and TRBJ2-2, is KAGVTQTPRYLIKTRGQQVTLSCSPISGHRSVSWYQQTPGQGLQFLFEYFSETQRNKGNFPGRFSGRQFSNSRSEMNVSTLELGDSALYLCASSLSGLANTGELFFGEGSRLTVL.

There are a few counts of this clonotype. The rearrangement links TRBV12-3 or TRBV12-4 to TRBJ1-5; unclear D gene. Trimming cost V 2 bases and J 5 bases, with 4 bases left between them. This CDR3 contains 12 residues. CDR3 protein: CASSLMDQPQHF. CDR3 DNA sequence: TGTGCCAGCAGTTTAATGGATCAGCCCCAGCATTTT.